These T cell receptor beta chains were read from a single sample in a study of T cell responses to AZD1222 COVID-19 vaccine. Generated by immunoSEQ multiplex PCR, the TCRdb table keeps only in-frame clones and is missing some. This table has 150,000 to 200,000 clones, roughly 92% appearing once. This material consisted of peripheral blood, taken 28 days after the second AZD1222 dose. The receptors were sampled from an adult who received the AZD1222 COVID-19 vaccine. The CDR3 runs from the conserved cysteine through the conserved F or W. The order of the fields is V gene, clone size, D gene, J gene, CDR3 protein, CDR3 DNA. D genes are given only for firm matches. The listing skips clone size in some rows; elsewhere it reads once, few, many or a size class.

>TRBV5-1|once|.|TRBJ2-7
CASSLGQDEQYF
TGCGCCAGCAGCTTGGGACAGGACGAGCAGTACTTC
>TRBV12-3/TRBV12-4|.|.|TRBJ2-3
CASSLTDTQYF
TGTGCCAGCAGTCTCACAGATACGCAGTATTTT
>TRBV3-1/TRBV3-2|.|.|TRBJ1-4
CASSPREWFVNEKLFF
TGTGCCAGCAGCCCAAGGGAGTGGTTTGTTAATGAAAAACTGTTTTTT
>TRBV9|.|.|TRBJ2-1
CASSVGGRGDLYEQFF
TGTGCCAGCAGCGTAGGAGGTAGGGGTGATTTATATGAGCAGTTCTTC
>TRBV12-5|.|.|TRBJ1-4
CASGFQGPNEKLFF
TGTGCTAGTGGTTTTCAGGGACCTAATGAAAAACTGTTTTTT
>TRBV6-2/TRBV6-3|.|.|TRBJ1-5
CASSYEAVSNQPQHF
TGTGCCAGCAGTTACGAAGCAGTCAGCAATCAGCCCCAGCATTTT
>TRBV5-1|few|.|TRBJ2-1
CASSLVAEGNEQFF
TGCGCCAGCAGCTTGGTGGCAGAGGGCAATGAGCAGTTCTTC
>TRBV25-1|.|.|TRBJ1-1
CASSERKSGTLNTEAFF
TGTGCCAGCAGTGAAAGGAAGTCAGGGACACTTAACACTGAAGCTTTCTTT
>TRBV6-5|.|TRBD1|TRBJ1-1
CASRRQGSTEAFF
TGTGCCAGCAGGCGACAGGGAAGCACTGAAGCTTTCTTT
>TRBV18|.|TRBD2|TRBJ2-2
CASRQSRGSHTGELFF
TGTGCCAGCCGACAATCGCGCGGGAGCCACACCGGGGAGCTGTTTTTT
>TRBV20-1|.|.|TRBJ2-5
CSADTPKTQYF
TGCAGTGCTGACACCCCCAAGACCCAGTACTTC
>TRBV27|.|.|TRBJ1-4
CASSFRGSYEKLFF
TGTGCCAGCAGTTTTCGGGGGAGTTATGAAAAACTGTTTTTT
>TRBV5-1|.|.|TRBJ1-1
CASRPYPDSSTEAFF
TGCGCCAGCAGACCATATCCGGACAGCTCCACTGAAGCTTTCTTT
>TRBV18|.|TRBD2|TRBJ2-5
CASSPRLAGVQETQYF
TGTGCCAGCTCACCAAGGCTAGCGGGGGTCCAAGAGACCCAGTACTTC
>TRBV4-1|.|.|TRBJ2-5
CASSQDLAKETQYF
TGCGCCAGCAGCCAAGATTTGGCGAAAGAGACCCAGTACTTC
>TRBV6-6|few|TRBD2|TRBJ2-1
CASSPRTSGRGGNEQFF
TGTGCCAGCAGTCCCCGGACTAGCGGGAGAGGAGGGAATGAGCAGTTCTTC
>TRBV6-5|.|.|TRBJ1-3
CASSYGTSLSGNTIYF
TGTGCCAGCAGTTACGGGACATCTCTCTCTGGAAACACCATATATTTT
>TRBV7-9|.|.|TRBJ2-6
CASSLSRLSGANVLTF
TGTGCCAGCAGCTTATCACGGCTCTCTGGGGCCAACGTCCTGACTTTC
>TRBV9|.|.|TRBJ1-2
CASSGRVRGANYGYTF
TGTGCCAGCAGCGGGAGGGTGAGGGGCGCTAACTATGGCTACACCTTC
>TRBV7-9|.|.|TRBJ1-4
CASSALKTGNNEKLFF
TGTGCCAGCAGCGCACTCAAGACTGGGAATAATGAAAAACTGTTTTTT
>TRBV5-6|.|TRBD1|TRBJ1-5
CASSHQGAEQPQHF
TGTGCCAGCAGCCATCAGGGGGCAGAGCAGCCCCAGCATTTT
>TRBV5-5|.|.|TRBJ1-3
CASSLAQGGGTGNTIYF
TGTGCCAGCAGCTTGGCTCAGGGTGGGGGAACTGGAAACACCATATATTTT
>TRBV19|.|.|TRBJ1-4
CASSIRGSGEKLFF
TGTGCCAGTAGTATTCGGGGGTCGGGTGAAAAACTGTTTTTT
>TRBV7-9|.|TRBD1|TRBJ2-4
CASSLGQGARLSIQYF
TGTGCCAGCAGCTTAGGACAGGGTGCACGCCTAAGCATTCAGTACTTC
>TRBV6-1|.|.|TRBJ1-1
CASSEVGLGEAFF
TGTGCCAGCAGTGAAGTAGGGTTGGGTGAAGCTTTCTTT
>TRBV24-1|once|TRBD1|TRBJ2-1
CATSDSGTGRNEQFF
TGTGCCACCAGTGATTCCGGGACAGGGCGTAATGAGCAGTTCTTC
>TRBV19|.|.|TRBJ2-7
CASSIEGSEQYF
TGTGCCAGTAGTATAGAAGGTAGCGAGCAGTACTTC
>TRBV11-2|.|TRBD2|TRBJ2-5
CASSPQTSGGAGAQYF
TGTGCCAGCAGTCCGCAGACTAGCGGGGGGGCCGGAGCCCAGTACTTC
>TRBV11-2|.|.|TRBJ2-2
CASSPVSGELFF
TGTGCCAGCAGCCCCGTGTCCGGGGAGCTGTTTTTT
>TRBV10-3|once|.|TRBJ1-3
CAISMAGGGDTIYF
TGTGCCATCAGTATGGCAGGCGGCGGGGACACCATATATTTT
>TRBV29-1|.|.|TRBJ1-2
CSAGATSNYGYTF
TGCAGCGCCGGGGCAACGTCTAACTATGGCTACACCTTC
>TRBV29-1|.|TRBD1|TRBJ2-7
CSAGQTLYEQYF
TGCAGCGCGGGACAGACCTTGTACGAGCAGTACTTC
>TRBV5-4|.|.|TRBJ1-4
CASSLGGTANEKLFF
TGTGCCAGCAGCTTGGGGGGGACGGCTAATGAAAAACTGTTTTTT
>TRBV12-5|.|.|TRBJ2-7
CAPAERYEQYF
TGTGCCCCTGCTGAGCGCTACGAGCAGTACTTC
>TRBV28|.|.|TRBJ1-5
CASSFSGGRGQPQHF
TGTGCCAGCAGTTTTTCGGGGGGGCGAGGCCAGCCCCAGCATTTT
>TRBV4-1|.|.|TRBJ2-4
CASSNTWRAGGKNIQYF
TGCGCCAGCAGCAACACGTGGAGGGCTGGGGGCAAAAACATTCAGTACTTC
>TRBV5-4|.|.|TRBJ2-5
CASSLAGSGVETQYF
TGTGCCAGCAGCTTGGCCGGTTCGGGAGTAGAGACCCAGTACTTC
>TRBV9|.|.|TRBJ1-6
CASSVGTRGGGSPLHF
TGTGCCAGCAGCGTTGGGACAAGAGGTGGAGGTTCACCCCTCCACTTT
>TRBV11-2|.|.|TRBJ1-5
CASSLHSNQPQHF
TGTGCCAGCAGCTTACATAGCAATCAGCCCCAGCATTTT
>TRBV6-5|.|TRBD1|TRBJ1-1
CASTRQGNTEAFF
TGTGCCAGCACTCGACAGGGAAACACTGAAGCTTTCTTT
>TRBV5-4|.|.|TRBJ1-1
CASSMPGGTADTEAFF
TGTGCCAGCAGCATGCCCGGCGGGACGGCAGACACTGAAGCTTTCTTT
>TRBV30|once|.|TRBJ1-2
CAWSVSGDYGYTF
TGTGCCTGGAGTGTTAGTGGGGACTATGGCTACACCTTC
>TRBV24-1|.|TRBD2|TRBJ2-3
CATSDPAGEGTDTQYF
TGTGCCACCAGTGACCCCGCGGGAGAGGGTACAGATACGCAGTATTTT
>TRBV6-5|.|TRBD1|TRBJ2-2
CASRGDRGRPGELFF
TGTGCCAGCAGGGGGGACAGGGGGCGCCCCGGGGAGCTGTTTTTT
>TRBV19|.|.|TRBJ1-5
CASSLRDGPFRAQHF
TGTGCCAGTAGTCTCCGGGACGGCCCATTTCGGGCCCAGCATTTT
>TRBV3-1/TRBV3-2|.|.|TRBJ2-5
CASSQAVGPQTQYF
TGTGCCAGCAGCCAAGCCGTGGGCCCACAGACCCAGTACTTC
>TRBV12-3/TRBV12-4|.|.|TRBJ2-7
CASSFGLMDEQYF
TGTGCCAGCAGTTTCGGCCTGATGGACGAGCAGTACTTC
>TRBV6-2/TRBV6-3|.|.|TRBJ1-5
CASSLYRQPQHF
TGTGCCAGCAGTTTATACAGGCAGCCCCAGCATTTT
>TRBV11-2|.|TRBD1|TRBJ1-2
CASSQTGTGIYGYTF
TGTGCCAGCAGCCAGACCGGGACAGGGATTTATGGCTACACCTTC
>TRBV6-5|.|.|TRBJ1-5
CASTGEDRRFQPQHF
TGTGCCAGCACCGGCGAGGACAGAAGGTTTCAGCCCCAGCATTTT
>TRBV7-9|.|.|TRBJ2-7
CASSSDFREQYF
TGTGCCAGCAGCTCGGACTTCCGCGAGCAGTACTTC
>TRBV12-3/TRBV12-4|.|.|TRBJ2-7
CASSSPVIHEQYF
TGTGCCAGCAGCTCCCCCGTAATCCACGAGCAGTACTTC
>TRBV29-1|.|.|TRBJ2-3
CSVYTDTQYF
TGCAGCGTTTACACAGATACGCAGTATTTT
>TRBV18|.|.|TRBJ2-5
CASSSGLSETQYF
TGTGCCAGCTCATCGGGACTGTCGGAGACCCAGTACTTC
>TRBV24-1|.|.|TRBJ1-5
CATSGLPEGGRANQPQHF
TGTGCCACCAGTGGGCTCCCCGAAGGGGGTCGCGCCAATCAGCCCCAGCATTTT
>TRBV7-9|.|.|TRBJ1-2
CASSSMDLGGGYTF
TGTGCCAGCAGCTCTATGGACCTTGGTGGTGGCTACACCTTC